Each of the 21 T cell receptor beta chains below was sequenced from the same sample in a study of cytomegalovirus exposure and HLA in healthy donors. Both 60 Vbeta primers and 13 Jbeta primers went into the PCR. Only in-frame clones appear in the TCRdb table, and some are missing; sequencing was by immunoSEQ multiplex PCR. The sample carries under 150,000 clones, roughly 68% recorded once. Sample: PBMCs. The source is a man aged 55-75 years in good health and CMV-seronegative.

V is TRBV30 and J is TRBJ1-5, with TRBD1 identical over 12 bases. CDR3 length equals 16 residues. J gave up 4 bases and V 0 bases, and 4 bases lay outside the gene matches. CDR1 is GTSNPN, CDR2 SVGIG, per germline (reference sequence). CDR3 protein: CAWSVGTGGINQPQHF. As DNA, the CDR3 is TGTGCCTGGAGTGTTGGGACAGGGGGCATAAATCAGCCCCAGCATTTT. The full variable domain, in which reference TRBV30 and TRBJ1-5 provide the parts outside the CDR3, is SQTIHQWPATLVQPVGSPLSLECTVEGTSNPNLYWYRQAAGRGLQLLFYSVGIGQISSEVPQNLSASRPQDRQFILSSKKLLLSDSGFYLCAWSVGTGGINQPQHFGDGTRLSIL.

The chain links TRBV28 to TRBJ2-5, with 7 bases that match TRBD1. The ends lost 5 bases at V and 3 bases at J; junction bases unmatched: 3. The germline CDR1 and CDR2 sequences are MDHEN and SYDVKM. The CDR3 sequence is 13 residues long. The CDR3 region is CASSQTGKETQYF. DNA of the CDR3: TGTGCCAGCAGTCAGACAGGGAAAGAGACCCAGTACTTC.

This clone occurred a few times. The CDR3 region has the DNA TGTGCCAGTAGTCCCCTCAGGCTAGCGGGAGGCGTAGGCGAGCAGTACTTC. Amino acid sequence: CASSPLRLAGGVGEQYF. This chain joins TRBV19 and TRBJ2-7; 11 bases are shared with TRBD2. The CDR3 contains 17 residues. The germline CDR1 and CDR2 sequences are LNHDA and SQIVND (reference sequence). V was pared by 5 bases and J by 6 bases, with 15 bases of the junction left unmatched. The full variable domain, in which reference TRBV19 and TRBJ2-7 provide the parts outside the CDR3, is DGGITQSPKYLFRKEGQNVTLSCEQNLNHDAMYWYRQDPGQGLRLIYYSQIVNDFQKGDIAEGYSVSREKKESFPLTVTSAQKNPTAFYLCASSPLRLAGGVGEQYFGPGTRLTVT.

This clone was picked up a small number of times. This sequence joins TRBV7-8 and TRBJ2-1; 10 bases agree with TRBD1. V was pared by 5 bases and J by 5 bases, with 6 bases of the junction left unmatched. CDR3 length: 15 residues. Germline CDR1 and CDR2: SGHVS and FQNEAQ. CDR3 nucleotide sequence: TGTGCCAGCAGCCCCCGGGACAGGGGAAACAATGAGCAGTTCTTC. Its translation: CASSPRDRGNNEQFF.

The J gene is TRBJ1-1, the V gene TRBV10-3; unclear D gene. The CDR3 has 14 residues. Trimming stripped 7 bases from V and 2 bases from J, with 14 bases between. In germline, CDR1 is ENHRY, CDR2 SYGVKD. CDR3 DNA: TGTGCCATCAACCGGGGTGCCGAAAACACTGAAGCTTTCTTT. Its translation is CAINRGAENTEAFF.

The V gene is TRBV29-1, the J gene TRBJ2-5; 11 nucleotides agree with TRBD2. J gave up 6 bases and V 4 bases, and 19 bases lay outside the gene matches. Germline V gene lookup returns CDR1 SQVTM and CDR2 ANQGSEA. CDR3 length: 18 residues. The CDR3 sequence is CSVATGTSGRGSEKTQYF. The CDR3 DNA reads TGCAGCGTTGCCACCGGGACTAGCGGTCGAGGAAGTGAAAAGACCCAGTACTTC.

About this clone itself: One end of the junction does not line up with germline, which may come from a read error. The chain joins TRBV30 to TRBJ1-2; 7 bases are shared with TRBD1. The CDR3 is made up of 15 amino acids. Germline-derived CDR1 and CDR2 are GTSNPN and SVGIG (reference sequence). Here the CDR3 reads CAWSAGTVNNYGYPF. CDR3 DNA: TGTGCCTGGAGCGCAGGGACAGTTAATAACTATGGCTACCCCTTC.

There are a few counts of this clone. The junction does not match germline at one end; this may be a read error. The DNA of the CDR3 is TGTGCAATCACGGAACAGGGCTACGAGCAGTACTTC. Residues: CAITEQGYEQYF. The V call is TRBV10-3, the J call TRBJ2-7, with a possible D match to TRBD1 (6 bases). Germline loops: CDR1 ENHRY, CDR2 SYGVKD. The CDR3 length is 12 residues.

The chain uses TRBV4-1 and TRBJ2-1; D is possibly TRBD1 (5 bases). The CDR3 runs 15 residues. V gave up 0 bases and J gave up 14 bases, with 20 bases separating them. Germline-derived CDR1 and CDR2 are MGHRA and YSYEKL. CDR3 coding DNA: TGCGCCAGCAGCCAAGATTTCACCAGACAGAGGCTCGAGTTCTTC. Amino acid sequence: CASSQDFTRQRLEFF.

This sequence joins TRBV6-6 and TRBJ2-1; no definite D call. Germline V CDR1 and CDR2: MNHNY, SVGAGI (reference sequence). The CDR3 sequence is 15 residues long. V lost 6 bases to trimming and J lost 0 bases, with 12 bases between them. DNA for the CDR3: TGTGCCAGCAGACCACTTCGATTCTCCTACAATGAGCAGTTCTTC. Protein product: CASRPLRFSYNEQFF.

The chain joins TRBV28 to TRBJ1-2; the match to TRBD1 covers 7 bases. The CDR3 runs 15 residues. Germline assignment: CDR1 MDHEN and CDR2 SYDVKM. V was clipped by 4 bases and J by 5 bases; unmatched bases: 10. CDR3 DNA sequence: TGTGCCAGCAGTTGGCCTGGGACAGCGGAGTATGGCTACACCTTC. As protein: CASSWPGTAEYGYTF.

V and J are TRBV6-1 and TRBJ1-3, with TRBD1 identical over 7 bases. V was pared by 6 bases and J by 0 bases, with 5 bases of the junction left unmatched. Germline V gene sequence: CDR1 MNHNS, CDR2 SASEGT. The CDR3 runs to 15 residues. DNA for the CDR3: TGTGCCAGCAGCCAGGGACAGTACTCTGGAAACACCATATATTTT. It yields the protein CASSQGQYSGNTIYF.

V and J are TRBV19 and TRBJ2-7, with 7 bases aligning to TRBD2. The V segment lost 3 bases and the J segment 4 bases; nucleotides outside the gene matches: 6. The germline V gene has CDR1 LNHDA and CDR2 SQIVND (reference sequence). CDR3 length: 14 residues. The CDR3 loop is CASSMSASGYEQYF. CDR3 nucleotide sequence: TGTGCCAGTAGTATGTCCGCTAGCGGATACGAGCAGTACTTC. Full variable domain (outside the CDR3, taken from reference TRBV19 and TRBJ2-7): DGGITQSPKYLFRKEGQNVTLSCEQNLNHDAMYWYRQDPGQGLRLIYYSQIVNDFQKGDIAEGYSVSREKKESFPLTVTSAQKNPTAFYLCASSMSASGYEQYFGPGTRLTVT.

The chain's CDR3 is CASLGTDSTDTQYF. Written as DNA, the CDR3 is TGTGCCTCACTTGGGACAGACTCTACAGATACGCAGTATTTT. This chain joins TRBV30 and TRBJ2-3, with TRBD1 matching 7 bases. From germline, CDR1 is GTSNPN and CDR2 SVGIG (reference sequence). The length of the CDR3 is 14 residues. V gave up 7 bases and J gave up 3 bases; unmatched junction bases: 10.

This clone was detected only a few times. CDR3 DNA: TGTGCGACAAGAGCGGGAGGAACCCACGAGCAGTACTTC. Its protein is CATRAGGTHEQYF. The chain carries TRBV6-1 and TRBJ2-7; TRBD2 aligns across 9 bases. Germline V CDR1 and CDR2: MNHNS, SASEGT. The CDR3 totals 13 residues.

The rearrangement links TRBV9 to TRBJ2-1; TRBD1 matches 8 bases. Germline CDR1 and CDR2: SGDLS and YYNGEE. J gave up 5 bases and V 3 bases, and 10 bases lay outside the gene matches. This CDR3 has 16 amino acids. CDR3 in amino acids: CASSARGDRLNNEQFF. The DNA of the CDR3 is TGTGCCAGCAGCGCTAGAGGGGACAGGCTTAACAATGAGCAGTTCTTC. The variable domain in full, with the rest retrieved from reference TRBV9 and TRBJ2-1, is DSGVTQTPKHLITATGQRVTLRCSPRSGDLSVYWYQQSLDQGLQFLIQYYNGEERAKGNILERFSAQQFPDLHSELNLSSLELGDSALYFCASSARGDRLNNEQFFGPGTRLTVL.

J is TRBJ1-1 and V is TRBV5-1; 7 nucleotides agree with TRBD1. V was pared by 4 bases and J by 1 base, with 13 bases of the junction left unmatched. CDR1 is SGHRS, CDR2 YFSETQ, per germline. This CDR3 has 17 residues. The CDR3 loop reads CASSPMGQIHSNTEAFF. The CDR3 coding sequence is TGCGCCAGCAGCCCGATGGGACAGATCCATTCGAACACTGAAGCTTTCTTT.

The chain is built from TRBV7-6 and TRBJ2-7; TRBD1 aligns across 8 bases. The CDR3 consists of 14 residues. V was clipped by 5 bases and J by 6 bases; unmatched bases: 9. Germline CDR1 is SGHVS and CDR2 is FNYEAQ. CDR3: CASSPLDRAAEQYF. The CDR3 DNA is TGTGCCAGCAGCCCATTGGACAGGGCAGCCGAGCAGTACTTC.

This chain uses TRBV7-2 with TRBJ1-1, with TRBD1 as a possible D gene (5 bases). Trimming stripped 0 bases from V and 7 bases from J, with 9 bases between. Germline V gene sequence: CDR1 SGHTA, CDR2 FQGNSA. CDR3 size: 13 residues. CDR3 nucleotides: TGTGCCAGCAGCTTAGCGTCAGGGCTTGAAGCTTTCTTT. The encoded protein is CASSLASGLEAFF.

The J gene is TRBJ2-6, the V gene TRBV27, with unresolved D. CDR3 length equals 15 residues. Germline CDR1 MNHEY, CDR2 SMNVEV (reference sequence). V lost 3 bases and J lost 0, with 6 bases in between. For the CDR3, the DNA is TGTGCCAGCAGTTTTGGCCGCTCTGGGGCCAACGTCCTGACTTTC. It yields the protein CASSFGRSGANVLTF.

This clone came up a few times. The chain employs TRBV29-1 and TRBJ1-6, with D possibly matching TRBD1 (5 bases). This CDR3 comprises 15 residues. V lost 6 bases to trimming and J lost 0 bases, with 12 bases between them. Germline V CDR1 and CDR2: SQVTM, ANQGSEA. The CDR3 spells CSVDSSLSYNSPLHF. The CDR3 nucleotides read TGCAGCGTCGACAGCAGTCTCTCCTATAATTCACCCCTCCACTTT.